There are many counts of the clone carrying this TCR beta chain. The data derive from a study of T-cell reconstitution after alpha-beta-depleted transplantation in children. CDR3 length: 16 amino acids. Germline CDR1 is MGHRA and CDR2 is YSYEKL. Trimming took 4 bases from V and 1 from J, leaving 14 bases between them. Library preparation (for TCRbeta) was performed with unique molecular identifiers. TCRdb used MiXCR to reprocess the PCR reads, holding one entry per CDR3 protein. The sample lists 600,000 or so distinct CDR3 sequences, 20% to 25% occurring once. The sample here was PBMCs, mostly from graft donor cells, taken 360 days after TCRalphabeta/CD19-depleted stem cell transplant. This sequence joins TRBV4-1 and TRBJ2-1; D is possibly TRBD1 (5 bases). The clonotype was recovered from a boy under two years old who had a stem cell transplant for acute myeloid leukemia, so the T cells may come from the graft donor. CDR3 sequence reads: CASSLVTAVSYNEQFF. CDR3 in DNA: TGCGCCAGCAGCCTCGTGACAGCAGTATCCTACAATGAGCAGTTCTTC.